A selection of T cell receptor beta chains follows, all from one sample in a study of T-cell memory formation after mild COVID-19. MiXCR, run by TCRdb on the 5' RACE reads, gives a single entry per CDR3 protein. The data contain roughly 5,000 distinct CDR3 sequences, approximately 48% of them singletons. Material: PBMCs or a T cell subset sorted from them (not recorded which). The receptors stem from an adult who had mild COVID-19 (a few samples of this study predate the infection). Cell type and time point are not known. Both conserved end residues are part of each CDR3. The D gene is left open where the match is weak. Size is stated for part of the rows, as once, few or many counts, or as a class when the clone is expanded.

DNA: TGTGCCAGCAGAGACGGGGACAGGGGAAAACTGTTTTTT; CDR3: CASRDGDRGKLFF; size: .; D: TRBD1; J: TRBJ1-4; V: TRBV12-3/TRBV12-4
DNA: TGTGCCAGCAGCCTAAGTAGCGGGGGGCCACCCATTCAGTACTTC; CDR3: CASSLSSGGPPIQYF; size: .; D: TRBD2; J: TRBJ2-4; V: TRBV7-2
DNA: TGTGCCACCAGCAGAGATTTGGAGACCCAGTACTTC; CDR3: CATSRDLETQYF; size: .; D: .; J: TRBJ2-5; V: TRBV15
DNA: TGCAGCGTTACCGGACTTGACAGCTACAATGAGCAGTTCTTC; CDR3: CSVTGLDSYNEQFF; size: .; D: .; J: TRBJ2-1; V: TRBV29-1
DNA: TGCGCCAGCAGCCAAGGAACGCAGGTGGCTCTGGGAGAAAAACTGTTTTTT; CDR3: CASSQGTQVALGEKLFF; size: many; D: .; J: TRBJ1-4; V: TRBV4-3
DNA: TGTGCCAGCAGTGGACAGGGCGGACAGGGGACCTACGAGCAGTACTTC; CDR3: CASSGQGGQGTYEQYF; size: .; D: TRBD1; J: TRBJ2-7; V: TRBV2
DNA: TGTGCCTGGAGAGGCGCAGCTGAAGAGACCCAGTACTTC; CDR3: CAWRGAAEETQYF; size: .; D: .; J: TRBJ2-5; V: TRBV30
DNA: TGTGCCAGCAGCCAGGTCCCAGGGGACGCGTACAATGAGCAGTTCTTC; CDR3: CASSQVPGDAYNEQFF; size: .; D: .; J: TRBJ2-1; V: TRBV7-6
DNA: TGTGCCAGCAGCCCTTCCGGGACTAGCGACAATGAGCAGTTCTTC; CDR3: CASSPSGTSDNEQFF; size: .; D: TRBD2; J: TRBJ2-1; V: TRBV9
DNA: TGTGCCAGCAGCTTGATTCCGGATCAGCCCCAGCATTTT; CDR3: CASSLIPDQPQHF; size: .; D: .; J: TRBJ1-5; V: TRBV5-5
DNA: TGTGCCAGCAGCGTGGGACTTCGGAATGAGCAGTTCTTC; CDR3: CASSVGLRNEQFF; size: .; D: .; J: TRBJ2-1; V: TRBV5-5
DNA: TGCGCCAGCAGCCAGTCAGGCGGGTTCTACGGTACGCAGTATTTT; CDR3: CASSQSGGFYGTQYF; size: .; D: .; J: TRBJ2-3; V: TRBV4-3
DNA: TGTGCCAGCAGTACCGACGGGGGACCATCCCAGCCCCAGCATTTT; CDR3: CASSTDGGPSQPQHF; size: medium-sized; D: .; J: TRBJ1-5; V: TRBV6-2/TRBV6-3
DNA: TGTGCCAGCAGCTTGGCAGGGGGTAACACTGAAGCTTTCTTT; CDR3: CASSLAGGNTEAFF; size: medium-sized; D: TRBD1; J: TRBJ1-1; V: TRBV7-3
DNA: TGTGCCAGCAGCCATCACTCCGGGACAGCACAACAAGAGACCCAGTACTTC; CDR3: CASSHHSGTAQQETQYF; size: many; D: TRBD1; J: TRBJ2-5; V: TRBV3-1
DNA: TGTGCCAGCAGTTCCCCGGGACAGGGGGCTTGGGAGCAGTACTTC; CDR3: CASSSPGQGAWEQYF; size: .; D: TRBD1; J: TRBJ2-7; V: TRBV27
DNA: TGTGCCAGCAGGGCCAGACAGTCCTCAGGCTCACCCCTCCACTTT; CDR3: CASRARQSSGSPLHF; size: medium-sized; D: .; J: TRBJ1-6; V: TRBV7-6
DNA: TGTGCCAGCAGCTTAGCGAGAGACCGCGGGGAGCTGTTTTTT; CDR3: CASSLARDRGELFF; size: .; D: .; J: TRBJ2-2; V: TRBV7-2
DNA: TGCGCCAGCAGTCGGGGACTGGCGGGGGCCTACGAGCAGTACTTC; CDR3: CASSRGLAGAYEQYF; size: .; D: TRBD2; J: TRBJ2-7; V: TRBV5-1
DNA: TGCAGTGCTCGCGCCCCGACAGGGAAACCCTACGAGCAGTACTTC; CDR3: CSARAPTGKPYEQYF; size: .; D: TRBD1; J: TRBJ2-7; V: TRBV20-1
DNA: TGTGCCAGCAGCTTGGCTGAGGGTTCGCCCCAGCATTTT; CDR3: CASSLAEGSPQHF; size: medium-sized; D: .; J: TRBJ1-5; V: TRBV5-5
DNA: TGTGCCAGCAGCCTGGGACGACACAATCAGCCCCAGCATTTT; CDR3: CASSLGRHNQPQHF; size: medium-sized; D: .; J: TRBJ1-5; V: TRBV7-2
DNA: TGTGCCAGCAGTTACCCCGGGGTGGGCTACACCTTC; CDR3: CASSYPGVGYTF; size: .; D: .; J: TRBJ1-2; V: TRBV6-5
DNA: TGTGCCAGCAGTTTAATCAGGACAGATAATTCACCCCTCCACTTT; CDR3: CASSLIRTDNSPLHF; size: medium-sized; D: .; J: TRBJ1-6; V: TRBV6-1
DNA: TGTGCCAGCAGTGGGGCGTGGGGACTGTTTTTT; CDR3: CASSGAWGLFF; size: medium-sized; D: .; J: TRBJ1-4; V: TRBV27
DNA: TGTGCCACCAGTGATTTGCGAAGGGGGCGGAACAATGAGCAGTTCTTC; CDR3: CATSDLRRGRNNEQFF; size: .; D: TRBD1; J: TRBJ2-1; V: TRBV24-1
DNA: TGTGCCAGTAGTACCTGGACAGGGAACACTGAAGCTTTCTTT; CDR3: CASSTWTGNTEAFF; size: .; D: TRBD1; J: TRBJ1-1; V: TRBV19
DNA: TGCACCAGCAGCCAAGATACCGGCGGGGGGGGGACAGATACGCAGTATTTT; CDR3: CTSSQDTGGGGTDTQYF; size: medium-sized; D: .; J: TRBJ2-3; V: TRBV1
DNA: TGTGCCAGCAGCGTAGCGGGGGGTCAATATGAGCAGTTCTTC; CDR3: CASSVAGGQYEQFF; size: medium-sized; D: TRBD2; J: TRBJ2-1; V: TRBV9
DNA: TGTGCCAGTAGTATGGGCGGGTACAATGAGCAGTTCTTC; CDR3: CASSMGGYNEQFF; size: .; D: .; J: TRBJ2-1; V: TRBV19
DNA: TGTGCCAGCAGTTACTGGGGGCCCACTGAAGCTTTCTTT; CDR3: CASSYWGPTEAFF; size: medium-sized; D: .; J: TRBJ1-1; V: TRBV6-2/TRBV6-3
DNA: TGCAGTGCTAGAAACACATTCTCCTACAATGAGCAGTTCTTC; CDR3: CSARNTFSYNEQFF; size: medium-sized; D: .; J: TRBJ2-1; V: TRBV20-1
DNA: TGTGCCAGCAGGGTAACCCCGGATTACGAGCAGTACTTC; CDR3: CASRVTPDYEQYF; size: .; D: .; J: TRBJ2-7; V: TRBV6-2/TRBV6-3
DNA: TGTGCCAGCAGCGTAGGGACCCTCGACGGCTACGAGCAGTACTTC; CDR3: CASSVGTLDGYEQYF; size: .; D: .; J: TRBJ2-7; V: TRBV9
DNA: TGTGCCAGCAGCCAAGTATGGGACGAGCAGTACTTC; CDR3: CASSQVWDEQYF; size: .; D: .; J: TRBJ2-7; V: TRBV3-1
DNA: TGTGCCAGCAGCTTAGGGGGGGTGAGCTCCTACAATGAGCAGTTCTTC; CDR3: CASSLGGVSSYNEQFF; size: medium-sized; D: .; J: TRBJ2-1; V: TRBV5-6
DNA: TGTGCCAGCAGACTTACGGGACTAGTCGCAGATACGCAGTATTTT; CDR3: CASRLTGLVADTQYF; size: .; D: TRBD2; J: TRBJ2-3; V: TRBV11-1
DNA: TGCGCCAGCAGCCACGATACCGGGACAGGGTCCCCTCTCCAAGAGACCCAGTACTTC; CDR3: CASSHDTGTGSPLQETQYF; size: .; D: TRBD1; J: TRBJ2-5; V: TRBV4-1
DNA: TGTGCCAGCAGCATTGACAGGGGGCTCTGGGAGACCCAGTACTTC; CDR3: CASSIDRGLWETQYF; size: medium-sized; D: TRBD1; J: TRBJ2-5; V: TRBV7-2
DNA: TGTGCCAGCGGATACACTGAAGCTTTCTTT; CDR3: CASGYTEAFF; size: many; D: .; J: TRBJ1-1; V: TRBV19
DNA: TGTGCCAGCAGCCACATAGCGGGGCTGTCCTACAATGAGCAGTTCTTC; CDR3: CASSHIAGLSYNEQFF; size: medium-sized; D: TRBD2; J: TRBJ2-1; V: TRBV7-3
DNA: TGCGTCAGCAGCCAAGGTCCCGGGGACAGAGCTTACGAGCAGTACTTC; CDR3: CVSSQGPGDRAYEQYF; size: medium-sized; D: TRBD1; J: TRBJ2-7; V: TRBV4-1
DNA: TGTGCCAGCAGCTTGGGCCTAGCGGGGTTAATGGGGACCCAGTACTTC; CDR3: CASSLGLAGLMGTQYF; size: .; D: TRBD2; J: TRBJ2-5; V: TRBV5-6
DNA: TGCAGTGCCCGCAGGACAGATACGCAGTATTTT; CDR3: CSARRTDTQYF; size: .; D: .; J: TRBJ2-3; V: TRBV20-1